This TCR beta chain was profiled in a study of blood T cell repertoires in COVID-19. The overall study: Sample material is recorded as cDNA or gDNA derived from T cells, B-cell-depleted T cells, or PBMCs.

Trimming cost V 0 bases and J 6 bases; bases outside gene matches: 13. Germline V gives CDR1 SGHNT, CDR2 YYREEE (reference sequence). The CDR3 spans 19 residues. Authors' analysis steps: Estimated nucleated cell counts came from reference gene primer amplification. The method was immunoSEQ multiplex PCR; TCRdb's version includes in-frame clones alone and lacks a portion of them. That table is the source of V, J and clone size, and D and trimming were worked out from the DNA. This sample carries 350,000 to 400,000 clones, about nine tenths of them seen once, and the ten largest clones take 1.7%. Clinical history as reported by participants underpinned cohort assignment. Symptom resolution, clearance, or two negative PCRs marked the recovered donors of Cohort 3.

The clonotype was recovered from a young woman who had recovered from COVID-19. V is TRBV5-4 and J is TRBJ1-6; 9 nucleotides agree with TRBD1. The sequencing input was PBMCs or T cells enriched from blood (not recorded which). This CDR3 is CASSLAEDRGKLGNSPLHF. For the CDR3, the DNA is TGTGCCAGCAGCTTGGCCGAGGACAGGGGTAAGTTGGGTAATTCACCCCTCCACTTT.